These 10 T cell receptor beta chains were all obtained from the same sample, sequenced in a study of shared clonotypes between healthy human individuals. Here immunoSEQ multiplex PCR was the method, and the copy in TCRdb shows in-frame clones only, minus some. The repertoire holds around 2,000,000 clones, roughly 94% seen once, with under 0.15% in the top ten. Sample: naive CD4+ T cells sorted from blood. Subset described: CD45RA+ positively selected. These receptors were taken from a man between 18 and 35 years old in good health.

The chain links TRBV30 to TRBJ2-7; weak D call: TRBD2 (6 bases). The CDR3 has 15 amino acids. The ends were cut back, 3 bases at V and 2 bases at J, with 17 bases in the middle. Germline CDR1 GTSNPN, CDR2 SVGIG (reference sequence). CDR3 sequence reads: CAWSGGRNSAYEQYF. The CDR3 DNA sequence: TGTGCCTGGAGCGGGGGACGGAACTCCGCCTACGAGCAGTACTTC.

The chain is built from TRBV5-4 and TRBJ2-5, with TRBD1 matching over 11 bases. CDR3 length equals 15 residues. V dropped 4 bases and J dropped 5; count of bases not matched to a gene: 7. Germline V gene data show CDR1 as SGHNT and CDR2 as YYREEE (reference sequence). The CDR3: CASSGQGAGKETQYF. CDR3 nucleotide sequence: TGTGCCAGCAGCGGACAGGGGGCAGGGAAGGAGACCCAGTACTTC.

This clone was found once. The chain combines TRBV30 with TRBJ2-5; D gene uncertain. V was clipped by 2 bases and J by 3 bases, with 7 bases between them. This CDR3 comprises 12 residues. CDR1 and CDR2 from the germline V gene are GTSNPN and SVGIG (reference sequence). The CDR3 region is CAWSLNEETQYF. The CDR3, as DNA: TGTGCCTGGAGTTTAAATGAAGAGACCCAGTACTTC.

The rearrangement uses TRBV20-1 and TRBJ1-2; D possibly corresponds to TRBD1 (5 bases). V lost 4 bases to trimming and J lost 2 bases, with 5 bases between them. The CDR3 has 11 amino acids. Germline loops: CDR1 DFQATT, CDR2 SNEGSKA (reference sequence). The DNA for the CDR3 is TGCAGTGCTAACAGGAACTATGGCTACACCTTC. This codes for CSANRNYGYTF.

The chain has TRBV7-3 and TRBJ1-1; 10 bases are shared with TRBD1. This CDR3 spans 14 amino acids. Germline CDR1 and CDR2: SGHTA and FQGTGA. V was clipped by 5 bases and J by 5 bases; unmatched bases: 5. In nucleotides, the CDR3 is TGTGCCAGCAGCCCCGGGACAGGGGTTACTGAAGCTTTCTTT. As protein: CASSPGTGVTEAFF. Full variable domain (missing parts from reference TRBV7-3 and TRBJ1-1): GAGVSQTPSNKVTEKGKYVELRCDPISGHTALYWYRQSLGQGPEFLIYFQGTGAADDSGLPNDRFFAVRPEGSVSTLKIQRTERGDSAVYLCASSPGTGVTEAFFGQGTRLTVV.

Regarding this clone: An end of the junction differs from the germline gene, which may be a read error. The genes are TRBV5-1 and TRBJ1-2; possibly TRBD1 for D (5 bases). This CDR3 has 12 amino acids. Germline V gene sequence: CDR1 SGHRS, CDR2 YFSETQ. CDR3 coding DNA: TGCGCCAGCAGCTTGACAGGAGAATGGGTTTCCTTC. It specifies CASSLTGEWVSF.

V usage is TRBV6-1 and J usage is TRBJ2-5; unclear D gene. V lost 7 bases and J 4 bases, leaving 16 bases between the germline ends. Germline V CDR1 and CDR2: MNHNS, SASEGT. The CDR3 covers 14 residues. The CDR3 spells CASTLGLVGETQYF. The CDR3 nucleotides read TGTGCCAGCACTTTAGGGCTAGTTGGAGAGACCCAGTACTTC.

The V and J genes are TRBV7-8 and TRBJ1-1, with D possibly matching TRBD1 (6 bases). The germline gives CDR1 SGHVS, CDR2 FQNEAQ. This CDR3 comprises 11 residues. V lost 5 bases and J lost 11, with 12 bases in between. CDR3 loop: CASSPGQLAFF. The DNA for the CDR3 is TGTGCCAGCAGCCCGGGACAATTGGCTTTCTTT.

The chain has TRBV13 and TRBJ1-3, with D uncertain. CDR3 length equals 15 residues. Germline lookup yields CDR1 PRHDT and CDR2 FYEKMQ (reference sequence). Trimming left V 5 bases short and J 2 bases short, with 13 bases between. The CDR3 spells CASSRTTNPGNTIYF. For the CDR3, the DNA is TGTGCCAGCAGCCGGACGACGAACCCTGGAAACACCATATATTTT.

This chain links TRBV10-3 with TRBJ2-3; 11 positions agree with TRBD2. Germline V gene sequence: CDR1 ENHRY, CDR2 SYGVKD. This CDR3 is built from 18 residues. With 3 bases clipped from V and 2 bases from J, the junction kept 10 bases outside the gene matches. The CDR3 loop reads CAISDLVASGGYTDTQYF. DNA of the CDR3: TGTGCCATCAGTGATTTGGTAGCTAGCGGGGGGTACACAGATACGCAGTATTTT.